A single sample gave rise to the 27 T cell receptor beta chains below, sequenced in a study of T cells expressing NK-cell markers. TCRdb reanalyzed the 5' RACE reads and collapses them to one entry per CDR3 protein, without DNA. This listing includes fewer than 400,000 distinct CDR3 sequences. Sequenced input: blood T cells: a sorted CD56 or NKG2C T cell subset, CD4+ or CD8+ T cells, or bulk PBMC T cells (not recorded which). The receptors were gathered from a woman aged 50 to 60 in good health.

The J gene is TRBJ2-7, the V gene TRBV20-1. CDR3 length: 11 amino acids. Germline CDR1 DFQATT, CDR2 SNEGSKA (reference sequence). The CDR3 is CSAWKDYEQYF.

The chain employs TRBV5-1 and TRBJ2-3; TCRdb designates TRBD1, a call that cannot be tested without DNA. The CDR3 is 16 amino acids. Germline-derived CDR1 and CDR2 are SGHRS and YFSETQ. CDR3 sequence: CASSKGGQGFADTQYF.

The J gene is TRBJ2-1, the V gene TRBV7-8; as DNA is missing, the TRBD2 call by TCRdb cannot be tested. This CDR3 has 21 amino acids. The germline gives CDR1 SGHVS, CDR2 FQNEAQ. The CDR3: CASSLNLPGLAVLGSYNEQFF.

V and J are TRBV11-3 and TRBJ2-3; absent DNA, TCRdb's TRBD2 call cannot be checked. The germline V gene encodes CDR1 SGHNT and CDR2 YENEEA. The CDR3 runs to 16 residues. CDR3 loop: CASSLRLAGVVDTQYF.

The V gene is TRBV20-1, the J gene TRBJ2-1; TCRdb reports TRBD2, a call that lacks DNA to check it against. The V gene's germline CDR1 is DFQATT and CDR2 SNEGSKA (reference sequence). This CDR3 comprises 14 residues. The CDR3: CSAYLVGVYNEQFF.

V usage is TRBV5-1 and J usage is TRBJ1-1; TCRdb's D call of TRBD1 is untestable without DNA. From germline, CDR1 is SGHRS and CDR2 YFSETQ. This CDR3 is built from 14 residues. The CDR3 region is CASSLRQENTEAFF.

CDR3 in amino acids: CASSRQAGGNDEQFF. The genes are TRBV4-1 and TRBJ2-1; TCRdb picks TRBD2, but there is no DNA to check that call. CDR3 length: 15 amino acids. The germline V gene has CDR1 MGHRA and CDR2 YSYEKL.

V gene TRBV7-2 combines with J gene TRBJ2-1; the D call of TRBD2 rests on TCRdb alone, since no DNA is present to check it. The CDR3 has 15 residues. CDR1 and CDR2 from the germline V gene are SGHTA and FQGNSA. The CDR3 sequence is CASSLGATSGPGQFF.

The V call is TRBV20-1, the J call TRBJ2-1; TCRdb proposes TRBD2, but this gene call is untestable without DNA. The CDR3 loop spans 17 amino acids. CDR1 is DFQATT, CDR2 SNEGSKA, per germline (reference sequence). CDR3 region: CSAVRVTSGAFNNEQFF.

The chain is built from TRBV14 and TRBJ2-5; TCRdb calls TRBD2, which cannot be checked without DNA. The germline CDR1 and CDR2 sequences are SGHDN and FVKESK. The CDR3 has 16 amino acids. CDR3 in amino acids: CASSPGLAGGQETQYF.

The chain has TRBV28 and TRBJ2-2. Germline V gene sequence: CDR1 MDHEN, CDR2 SYDVKM. This CDR3 comprises 11 residues. The CDR3 is CASRPFGELFF.

The chain employs TRBV7-3 and TRBJ2-1; the D call of TRBD2 rests on TCRdb alone, since no DNA is present to check it. CDR3 length: 14 amino acids. Germline assignment: CDR1 SGHTA and CDR2 FQGTGA. The CDR3 loop reads CASSLKGGTIQQFF. Filled out from reference TRBV7-3 and TRBJ2-1, the complete variable domain reads GAGVSQTPSNKVTEKGKYVELRCDPISGHTALYWYRQSLGQGPEFLIYFQGTGAADDSGLPNDRFFAVRPEGSVSTLKIQRTERGDSAVYLCASSLKGGTIQQFFGPGTRLTVL.

The chain has TRBV12-3 or TRBV12-4 and TRBJ2-1; the D call of TRBD2 rests on TCRdb alone, since no DNA is present to check it. The CDR3 is 13 residues long. The chain's CDR3 is CASSTELVSEQFF.

V gene TRBV7-9 combines with J gene TRBJ2-5; TCRdb proposes TRBD2, but this gene call is untestable without DNA. The CDR3 loop spans 13 amino acids. Germline CDR1 SEHNR, CDR2 FQNEAQ (reference sequence). CDR3 loop: CASSSGTSGTQYF.

The chain has TRBV20-1 and TRBJ2-1; the D gene TCRdb calls, TRBD1, cannot be checked with no DNA. This CDR3 comprises 16 residues. Germline values: CDR1 DFQATT, CDR2 SNEGSKA (reference sequence). The CDR3 is CSASGGPGEKYNEQFF.

The rearrangement uses TRBV5-1 and TRBJ2-1; absent DNA, TCRdb's TRBD2 call cannot be checked. Germline V gene sequence: CDR1 SGHRS, CDR2 YFSETQ. This CDR3 region has 12 residues. CDR3 amino acids: CASQEGRDEQFF.

This chain connects TRBV18 to TRBJ2-7; TCRdb's assignment of TRBD2 cannot be checked, as there is no DNA. CDR1 is KGHSH and CDR2 is LQKENI in the germline V gene. The CDR3 length is 15 residues. The chain's CDR3 is CASSPLNGAQYEQYF. The variable domain in full, with the rest retrieved from reference TRBV18 and TRBJ2-7, is NAGVMQNPRHLVRRRGQEARLRCSPMKGHSHVYWYRQLPEEGLKFMVYLQKENIIDESGMPKERFSAEFPKEGPSILRIQQVVRGDSAAYFCASSPLNGAQYEQYFGPGTRLTVT.

The chain joins TRBV20-1 to TRBJ2-7. This CDR3 is built from 15 residues. The germline V gene encodes CDR1 DFQATT and CDR2 SNEGSKA (reference sequence). This CDR3 reads CSARDGSGRLDEQYF.

The chain carries TRBV11-2 and TRBJ2-7; no DNA is available, so the TRBD1 call from TCRdb remains unchecked. This CDR3 has 14 amino acids. Germline V lookup: CDR1 SGHAT, CDR2 FQNNGV. The chain's CDR3 is CASSGRDRPYEQYF. The entire variable domain, with the rest obtained from reference TRBV11-2 and TRBJ2-7, is as follows: EAGVAQSPRYKIIEKRQSVAFWCNPISGHATLYWYQQILGQGPKLLIQFQNNGVVDDSQLPKDRFSAERLKGVDSTLKIQPAKLEDSAVYLCASSGRDRPYEQYFGPGTRLTVT.

The rearrangement links TRBV2 to TRBJ2-5; TCRdb designates TRBD1, a call that cannot be tested without DNA. Germline lookup yields CDR1 SNHLY and CDR2 FYNNEI. This CDR3 is built from 15 residues. CDR3 region: CASRTYRDRDKTQYF.

This chain uses TRBV12-3 or TRBV12-4 with TRBJ2-3; TCRdb calls TRBD1, which cannot be checked without DNA. The CDR3 totals 15 residues. CDR3 residues: CASSSSRDSTDTQYF.

CDR3 sequence reads: CSAVRGTEAFF. V is TRBV29-1 and J is TRBJ1-1. The germline CDR1 and CDR2 sequences are SQVTM and ANQGSEA. The CDR3 contains 11 residues.

The V and J genes are TRBV27 and TRBJ1-5; TCRdb gives TRBD1 as the D gene, but with no DNA this cannot be confirmed. Looked up from germline, CDR1 is MNHEY and CDR2 is SMNVEV (reference sequence). The CDR3 is made up of 14 amino acids. This chain's CDR3 is CASRGRNSNQPQHF.

The chain combines TRBV10-3 with TRBJ1-2. Germline CDR1 reads ENHRY; CDR2 reads SYGVKD. The CDR3 extends over 14 amino acids. The CDR3 loop is CAISAVVRDYGYTF.

The rearrangement uses TRBV3-1 and TRBJ2-1; absent DNA, TCRdb's TRBD2 call cannot be checked. The CDR3 is made up of 14 amino acids. The germline CDR1 and CDR2 sequences are LGHDT and YNNKEL (reference sequence). The CDR3 spells CASSQEMAGGEQFF.

The J gene is TRBJ2-7, the V gene TRBV25-1. This CDR3 spans 11 amino acids. From germline, CDR1 is MGHDK and CDR2 SYGVNS. CDR3 residues: CASSETWEQYF.

V and J are TRBV29-1 and TRBJ2-5. CDR1 is SQVTM and CDR2 is ANQGSEA in the germline V gene. The CDR3 sequence is 12 residues long. Here the CDR3 reads CSVAQIEETQYF.